The clone carrying this T cell receptor (beta chain) was recorded once. RNA was extracted from bulk tissue without any cell sorting. TCRbeta libraries were built with three rounds of nested PCR, modified from ARM-PCR. TCRdb called the multiplex PCR reads again in MiXCR, with one record for every CDR3 protein. The table records about 93,000 distinct CDR3 sequences, approximately 65% of them present only once. This record comes from a study of tumor and adjacent non-tumor tissue in lung cancer. CDR1 is SGHDT and CDR2 is YYEEEE in the germline V gene. After removal of 0 bases from V and 12 bases from J, the junction contained 11 bases not matched to a gene. This CDR3 has 16 amino acids.

Sequenced sample: lung tumor tissue. The chain employs TRBV5-6 and TRBJ2-1; 11 nucleotides match TRBD2. This TCR was recovered from a man in his 60s with non-small cell lung cancer. The CDR3 nucleotides are TGTGCCAGCAGCTTGGAGGTGACTAGCGGGATTGATGGGCAGTTCTTC. It codes for CASSLEVTSGIDGQFF. The entire variable domain, with the rest obtained from reference TRBV5-6 and TRBJ2-1, is as follows: DAGVTQSPTHLIKTRGQQVTLRCSPKSGHDTVSWYQQALGQGPQFIFQYYEEEERQRGNFPDRFSGHQFPNYSSELNVNALLLGDSALYLCASSLEVTSGIDGQFFGPGTRLTVL.